What follows describes a single TCR beta chain. Its antigen is as yet unknown. A multiplex PCR was run with 60 Vbeta primers and 13 Jbeta primers. Only in-frame clones appear in the TCRdb table, and some are missing; sequencing was by immunoSEQ multiplex PCR. The table shows over 90,000 clones, with roughly two thirds occurring only once. This specimen belongs to a study of cytomegalovirus exposure and HLA in healthy donors. Study in general: Genetic ancestry analysis placed around 76% of the 398 donors that were genotyped in the Caucasian-associated cluster.

Overall study results and limits: Later analysis identified about 18,000 TCR beta sequences associated with HLA alleles, using a false discovery rate threshold of 0.05. Across donors, sequencing depth was assumed by presence/absence analyses to be roughly uniform. The availability of immune exposure information extended only to CMV serostatus.

The CDR3 is 17 residues long. Sequencing was performed on PBMCs. The rearrangement links TRBV21-1 to TRBJ1-1; TRBD1, as called in the table, went unchecked against the DNA. TRBV21-1 is tagged as a pseudogene. The source of this sequence is a woman in her forties or fifties in good health and CMV-seropositive. This chain's CDR3 is CASSKRWERGFNTEAFF. Here the CDR3 DNA reads TGTGCCAGCAGCAAGAGGTGGGAAAGGGGATTTAACACTGAAGCTTTCTTT.